A single sample is the source of the 16 T cell receptor beta chains below, sequenced in a study of neurological immune-mediated disorders. Noted time point: technical triplicate 1. TCRdb recomputed calls from the 5' RACE reads with MiXCR, one row per CDR3 protein. The sample contains some 38,000 distinct CDR3 sequences, 11% of which appear only once. Material: PBMCs. These receptors originate from a man aged 60 to 69 with HTLV-1-associated myelopathy (HAM/TSP).

At least ten counts were recorded for this clonotype. A much larger clone is a single base away; this may be a read error. The chain carries TRBV3-1 and TRBJ2-1, with 8 bases matching TRBD2. The CDR3 totals 15 residues. The germline V gene has CDR1 LGHDT and CDR2 YNNKEL (reference sequence). The CDR3 protein is CANSQQGLAYNEQFF. The CDR3 DNA reads TGTGCCAACAGCCAGCAGGGACTAGCCTACAATGAGCAGTTCTTC.

This clonotype has just a few counts. V and J are TRBV5-1 and TRBJ1-2, with D perhaps TRBD1 (6 bases). This CDR3 comprises 13 residues. Germline V lookup: CDR1 SGHRS, CDR2 YFSETQ. Trimming took off 2 bases at V and 4 bases at J, with 9 bases between the two ends. CDR3 bases: TGCGCCAGCAGCTTCGACAGGCGCTATGGCTACACCTTC. Its translation: CASSFDRRYGYTF.

In its sample, this clonotype is medium-sized. This chain uses TRBV10-2 with TRBJ2-5, with TRBD2 matching over 10 bases. Germline V gene lookup returns CDR1 WSHSY and CDR2 SAAADI. Trimming removed 7 bases from V and 7 bases from J; junction bases left unmatched: 3. CDR3 length: 12 amino acids. The CDR3 DNA reads TGCGCCAGCACCAGCGGGAGGGGGACCCAGTACTTC. Its translation: CASTSGRGTQYF.

This clonotype showed up many times. This sequence joins TRBV27 and TRBJ2-1, with D perhaps matching TRBD1 (5 bases). The CDR3 loop spans 17 amino acids. Germline assignment: CDR1 MNHEY and CDR2 SMNVEV (reference sequence). V was cut by 2 bases and J by 5 bases, with 19 bases left in between. The CDR3 loop reads CASSLRYRGDPDNEQFF. For the CDR3, the DNA is TGTGCCAGCAGTTTACGGTATAGGGGTGACCCCGACAATGAGCAGTTCTTC.

Concerning this clonotype: The junction departs from the called germline gene at one end, perhaps through a read error. The chain employs TRBV29-1 and TRBJ2-5; D is uncertain. The CDR3 is 12 amino acids. Germline V gene lookup returns CDR1 SQVTM and CDR2 ANQGSEA. CDR3 sequence reads: CSLWVQQETQYF. The CDR3 bases are TGTAGCCTTTGGGTTCAACAAGAGACCCAGTACTTC.

This clonotype was seen ten or more times. The chain couples TRBV20-1 to TRBJ2-2, with D maybe TRBD1 (5 bases). V lost 0 bases, J lost 8 bases, and 16 bases lay in between. The CDR3 is 15 amino acids. Germline loops: CDR1 DFQATT, CDR2 SNEGSKA (reference sequence). This CDR3 is CSARDYRQGLGELFF. The CDR3 bases are TGCAGTGCTAGAGATTACAGGCAGGGCCTGGGGGAGCTGTTTTTT.

This clonotype was recorded at least ten times. The J gene is TRBJ2-3, the V gene TRBV7-2, with 8 bases identical to TRBD2. The CDR3 runs 14 residues. Germline values: CDR1 SGHTA, CDR2 FQGNSA. With 7 bases clipped from V and 5 bases from J, the junction kept 8 bases outside the gene matches. The CDR3 sequence is CASINRGGRDTQYF. For the CDR3, the DNA is TGTGCCAGCATCAACCGGGGGGGGCGAGATACGCAGTATTTT.

This clonotype has at least ten counts. V and J are TRBV5-5 and TRBJ1-3; the match to TRBD1 covers 7 bases. The CDR3 sequence is 14 residues long. Trimming at V came to 5 bases and at J to 4 bases, leaving 6 bases not matched to a gene. Germline loops: CDR1 SGHKS, CDR2 YYEKEE (reference sequence). CDR3 nucleotides: TGTGCCAGCAGAGACAGGGCGCTCGGAAACACCATATATTTT. It yields the protein CASRDRALGNTIYF. Looking up the rest from reference TRBV5-5 and TRBJ1-3 gives the full variable domain: DAGVTQSPTHLIKTRGQQVTLRCSPISGHKSVSWYQQVLGQGPQFIFQYYEKEERGRGNFPDRFSARQFPNYSSELNVNALLLGDSALYLCASRDRALGNTIYFGEGSWLTVV.

This clonotype was detected ten times or more. J is TRBJ2-3 and V is TRBV27; the match to TRBD1 covers 7 bases. CDR1 is MNHEY, CDR2 SMNVEV, per germline (reference sequence). The CDR3 has 15 amino acids. V lost 5 bases, J lost 1 base, and 6 bases stayed unmatched. Here the CDR3 DNA reads TGTGCCAGCAGTCGTCGACAGGGCCGCACAGATACGCAGTATTTT. Its translation is CASSRRQGRTDTQYF.

In its sample, this clonotype was seen many times. The chain joins TRBV2 to TRBJ2-1, with 10 bases matching TRBD1. From germline, CDR1 is SNHLY and CDR2 FYNNEI. After removal of 10 bases from V and 8 bases from J, the junction contained 11 bases not matched to a gene. This CDR3 is 14 amino acids long. The CDR3 DNA is TGTGCCACTCGGGACAGGGGAGTTGGGGATGAGCAGTTCTTC. Its translation is CATRDRGVGDEQFF.

This clonotype was recorded many times. The chain uses TRBV9 and TRBJ2-1; D possibly corresponds to TRBD2 (6 bases). The CDR3 has 18 amino acids. V lost 4 bases and J lost 4, with 24 bases in between. Germline loops: CDR1 SGDLS, CDR2 YYNGEE. CDR3 protein: CASSRRIGGPFTYNEQFF. CDR3 sequence (DNA): TGTGCCAGCAGCCGAAGAATCGGAGGGCCTTTCACGTACAATGAGCAGTTCTTC. Together with reference TRBV9 and TRBJ2-1, the CDR3 gives the full variable domain: DSGVTQTPKHLITATGQRVTLRCSPRSGDLSVYWYQQSLDQGLQFLIQYYNGEERAKGNILERFSAQQFPDLHSELNLSSLELGDSALYFCASSRRIGGPFTYNEQFFGPGTRLTVL.

This clonotype was seen at least ten times. A much larger clone is a single base away; this may be a read error. V and J are TRBV6-5 and TRBJ2-1; D ambiguous. Between the trimmed V and J ends, which lost 0 bases and 15 bases, there was a span of 12 bases. Germline-derived CDR1 and CDR2 are MNHEY and SVGAGI. This CDR3 is 12 amino acids long. The CDR3 DNA is TGTGCCAGCAGTTACTCGCGAGAAACTGTGTTCTTC. Its translation is CASSYSRETVFF.

This clonotype has a count of ten or more. The CDR3 sequence is CATRSTDTQYF. DNA for the CDR3: TGTGCCACCCGGAGCACAGATACGCAGTATTTT. The rearrangement joins TRBV10-3 to TRBJ2-3; D unresolved. V gave up 10 bases and J gave up 0 bases, with 5 bases separating them. CDR3 length: 11 amino acids. Germline lookup yields CDR1 ENHRY and CDR2 SYGVKD.

This clonotype was picked up many times. CDR3 sequence (DNA): TGCGCCAGCAGCCCGGGGGGGGCAGGCTACGAGCAGTACTTC. Protein: CASSPGGAGYEQYF. This sequence joins TRBV4-3 and TRBJ2-7, with 8 nucleotides matching TRBD2. Germline V gene lookup returns CDR1 LGHNA and CDR2 YSLEER. This CDR3 region has 14 residues. Trimming cost V 4 bases and J 3 bases; bases outside gene matches: 5.

This clonotype showed up many times. The chain carries TRBV20-1 and TRBJ2-7; possible D gene TRBD1, 5 bases. The CDR3 spans 12 residues. CDR1 is DFQATT and CDR2 is SNEGSKA in the germline V gene (reference sequence). V was clipped by 6 bases and J by 3 bases, with 12 bases between them. CDR3 sequence reads: CSAQGSFYEQYF. The CDR3, as DNA: TGCAGTGCGCAGGGCAGCTTCTACGAGCAGTACTTC.

The sample holds many counts of this clonotype. The genes are TRBV5-1 and TRBJ2-1; D may correspond to TRBD1 or TRBD2 (5 bases each). The germline gives CDR1 SGHRS, CDR2 YFSETQ. The length of the CDR3 is 16 residues. Trimming shortened V by 4 bases and J by 8 bases, and 22 bases separated the two germline ends. The CDR3 DNA sequence: TGCGCCAGCAGCCCAGAGGGACGGATCCAGGGTTATGAGCAGTTCTTC. Encoded protein: CASSPEGRIQGYEQFF. Based on the CDR3 plus reference TRBV5-1 and TRBJ2-1, the full variable domain is KAGVTQTPRYLIKTRGQQVTLSCSPISGHRSVSWYQQTPGQGLQFLFEYFSETQRNKGNFPGRFSGRQFSNSRSEMNVSTLELGDSALYLCASSPEGRIQGYEQFFGPGTRLTVL.